What follows is one T cell receptor beta chain and its context. This sample is drawn from a study of shared T cell receptors in the human thymus. Only in-frame clones appear in the TCRdb table, and some are missing; sequencing was by immunoSEQ multiplex PCR. The sample lists 700,000 or so clones, 75% to 90% occurring once. V trimming: 7 bases; J trimming: 9 bases; junction bases outside the gene matches: 10. The germline V gene has CDR1 ENHRY and CDR2 SYGVKD. This CDR3 is built from 14 residues. The same sample was also studied in work on human thymus T cells. Per that paper: All donors were healthy Finnish infants who were undergoing corrective surgery to treat congenital heart defects. Resections obtained during corrective heart surgery supplied the thymus tissue. Thymic TCR repertoires of unrelated people reportedly overlapped highly.

The specimen was thymocytes. The receptor comes from a girl under three years old with a congenital heart defect. This rearrangement joins TRBV10-3 to TRBJ2-1; 9 nucleotides align to TRBD1. The CDR3 region has the DNA TGTGCCATCAATAACGGGGACAGGGAATGTGAGCAGTTCTTC. Its translation: CAINNGDRECEQFF.